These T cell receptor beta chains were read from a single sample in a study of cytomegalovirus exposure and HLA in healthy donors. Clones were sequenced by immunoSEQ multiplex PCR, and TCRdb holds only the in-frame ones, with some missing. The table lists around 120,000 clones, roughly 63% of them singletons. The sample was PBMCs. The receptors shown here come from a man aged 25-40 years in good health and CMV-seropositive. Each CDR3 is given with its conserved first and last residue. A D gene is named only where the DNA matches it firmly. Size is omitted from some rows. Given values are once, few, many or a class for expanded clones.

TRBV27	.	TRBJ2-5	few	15	TGTGCCAGCAGTCTGAGTTGGGCGTTGGGAGAGACCCAGTACTTC	CASSLSWALGETQYF
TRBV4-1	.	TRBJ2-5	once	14	TGCGCCAGCAGCCAAGGCATCCTACAGGGGAGGAAGTACTTC	CASSQGILQGRKYF
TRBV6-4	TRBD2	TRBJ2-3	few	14	TGTGCCAGCAGTGAACTAGCGGGCACAGATACGCAGTATTTT	CASSELAGTDTQYF
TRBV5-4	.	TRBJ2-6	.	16	TGTGCCAGCTTTCGCAGGGATCCCTCTGGGGCCAACGTCCTGACTTTC	CASFRRDPSGANVLTF
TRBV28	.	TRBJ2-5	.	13	TGTGCCAGCAGTTTTTTCCCTGGCGAGACCCAGTACTTC	CASSFFPGETQYF
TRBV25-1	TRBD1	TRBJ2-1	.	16	TGTGCCAGCAGTGTTCCGGGGACAGGGGACCCGAATGAGCAGTTCTTC	CASSVPGTGDPNEQFF
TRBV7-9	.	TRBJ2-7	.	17	TGTGCCAGCAGCTCCCCTCCCCCGTTACAGGGCTCCTACGAGCAGTACTTC	CASSSPPPLQGSYEQYF
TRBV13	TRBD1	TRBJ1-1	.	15	TGTGCCAGCAGCGGAGGGACAGGGCGGTACACTGAAGCTTTCTTT	CASSGGTGRYTEAFF
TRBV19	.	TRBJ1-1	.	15	TGTGCCAGTAGTGGGCCCTGGGGCGCGAACACTGAAGCTTTCTTT	CASSGPWGANTEAFF
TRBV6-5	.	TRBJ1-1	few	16	TGTGCCAGCAGTTACTCGAACGAGGGCCTTGGCACTGAAGCTTTCTTT	CASSYSNEGLGTEAFF
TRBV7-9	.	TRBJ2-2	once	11	TGTGCCAGCACCCTAACCGGGGAGCTGTTTTTT	CASTLTGELFF
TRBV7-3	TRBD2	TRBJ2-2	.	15	TGTGCCAGCAGCGAGGGACTAGCGGGAGTCGGGGAGCTGTTTTTT	CASSEGLAGVGELFF
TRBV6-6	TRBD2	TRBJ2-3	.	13	TGTGCCAGCAGCACACGGGAGGCAGATACGCAGTATTTT	CASSTREADTQYF
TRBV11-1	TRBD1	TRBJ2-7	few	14	TGTGCCAGCAACCCCGGGACAGGCCCTCGCGAGCAGTACTTC	CASNPGTGPREQYF
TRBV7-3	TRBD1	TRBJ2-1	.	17	TGTGCCAGCAGCCCCCGGACCGGGACAGGGAGGCGGAATGAGCAGTTCTTC	CASSPRTGTGRRNEQFF
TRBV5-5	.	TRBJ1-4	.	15	TGTGCCAGCAGCTTGGTGGGAGCTTTTAATGAAAAACTGTTTTTT	CASSLVGAFNEKLFF
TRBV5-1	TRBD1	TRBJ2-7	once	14	TGCGCCAGCAGCTTGGGGGACAGGCTCTCCGAGCAGTACTTC	CASSLGDRLSEQYF
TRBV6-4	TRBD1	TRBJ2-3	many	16	TGTGCCAGCAGTGACGCCGGCGGACAGGGCACAGATACGCAGTATTTT	CASSDAGGQGTDTQYF
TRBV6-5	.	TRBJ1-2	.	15	TGTGCCAGCAGTTACTCGACAGCCGCTAACTATGGCTACACCTTC	CASSYSTAANYGYTF
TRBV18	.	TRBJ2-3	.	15	TGTGCCAGCTCACCATTGGGGCGGTTCGGAGATACGCAGTATTTT	CASSPLGRFGDTQYF
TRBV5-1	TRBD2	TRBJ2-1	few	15	TGCGCCAGCAGCTTGGTGGGGAGAGCGGGAGATGAGCAGTTCTTC	CASSLVGRAGDEQFF
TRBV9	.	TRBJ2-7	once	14	TGTGCCAGCAGCGTAGACCAGGGCTCCTACGAGCAGTACTTC	CASSVDQGSYEQYF
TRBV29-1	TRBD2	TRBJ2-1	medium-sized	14	TGCAGCGCCGTTAAATTAGCGGGAGGAAATGAGCAGTTCTTC	CSAVKLAGGNEQFF
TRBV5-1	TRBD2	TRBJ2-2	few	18	TGCGCCAGCAGCTCCTTCGCACTAGCGAACGCGAACACCGGGGAGCTGTTTTTT	CASSSFALANANTGELFF
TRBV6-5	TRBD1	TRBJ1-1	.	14	TGTGCCATCCAGGCGCAACAGGGGGCATCTGAAGCTTTCTTT	CAIQAQQGASEAFF
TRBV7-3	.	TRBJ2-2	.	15	TGTGCCAGCAGCTTAATGTTACAGGCCACCGGGGAGCTGTTTTTT	CASSLMLQATGELFF
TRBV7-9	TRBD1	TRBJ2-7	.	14	TGTGCCAGCAGCCCGGGACAGGGATTCAACGAGCAGTACTTC	CASSPGQGFNEQYF
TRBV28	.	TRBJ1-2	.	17	TGTGCCAGCAGTTTAGGTGTAGGAAGGGGTCCTAACTATGGCTACACCTTC	CASSLGVGRGPNYGYTF
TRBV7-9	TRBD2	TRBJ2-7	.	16	TGTTCCAGCAGCTTAGTAAAGGGACTAGCGTTCTACGAGCAGTACTTC	CSSSLVKGLAFYEQYF
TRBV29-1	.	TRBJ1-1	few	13	TGCAGCGCCGCAGTGTCAGGGGACACTGAAGCTTTCTTT	CSAAVSGDTEAFF
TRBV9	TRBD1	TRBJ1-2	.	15	TGTGCCAGCAGCGTAGCTTGGGCCGGACAGGGCAGCTACACCTTC	CASSVAWAGQGSYTF
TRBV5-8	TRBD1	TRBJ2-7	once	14	TGTGCCAGCAGCGTAGGACAGGGTACGAACGAGCAGTACTTC	CASSVGQGTNEQYF
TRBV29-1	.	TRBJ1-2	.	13	TGCAGCGTTGTCTTCCAGACAATGCATGGCTACACCTTC	CSVVFQTMHGYTF
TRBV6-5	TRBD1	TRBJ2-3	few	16	TGTGCCAGCAGTTACAGGGGGCGGCTCGGCACAGATACGCAGTATTTT	CASSYRGRLGTDTQYF
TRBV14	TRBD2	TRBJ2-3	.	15	TGTGCCAGCAGTCGGCCGGGACTAGCCAGAGATACGCAGTATTTT	CASSRPGLARDTQYF
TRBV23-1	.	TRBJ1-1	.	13	TGCGCCAGCAGTCCTCCCCGCCTGTCGAGAGCTTTCTTT	CASSPPRLSRAFF
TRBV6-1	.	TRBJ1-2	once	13	TGTGCCAGCAGTGATACAGGATCCCGTGGCTACACCTTC	CASSDTGSRGYTF
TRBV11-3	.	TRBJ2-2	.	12	TGTGCCAGCAAAGGGGACACCGGGGAGCTGTTTTTT	CASKGDTGELFF
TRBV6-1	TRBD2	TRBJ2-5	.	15	TGTGCCAGCAGTGTTGGGACTAGCGCCCAAGAGACCCAGTACTTC	CASSVGTSAQETQYF
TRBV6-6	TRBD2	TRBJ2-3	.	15	TGTGCCAGCACCCTCGCCGGGGGGGAGACAGATACGCAGTATTTT	CASTLAGGETDTQYF
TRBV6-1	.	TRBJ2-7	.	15	TGTGCCAGCAGTGAAGCGGCAGGGGATTCCTACGAGCAGTACTTC	CASSEAAGDSYEQYF
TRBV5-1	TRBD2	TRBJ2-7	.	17	TGCGCCAGCAGCGGACTAGCGGGAGGGAGCCCCTCCTACGAGCAGTACTTC	CASSGLAGGSPSYEQYF
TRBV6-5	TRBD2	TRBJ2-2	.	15	TGTGCCAGCAGTTACTCCGCACTAGCGGCCGGGGAGCTGTTTTTT	CASSYSALAAGELFF
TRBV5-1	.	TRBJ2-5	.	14	TGCGCCAGCAGCTTGGGGGCAGCCCAAGAGACCCAGTACTTC	CASSLGAAQETQYF
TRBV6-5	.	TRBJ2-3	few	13	TGTGCCAGCACCCCCCCGGGGGAAGATACGCAGTATTTT	CASTPPGEDTQYF
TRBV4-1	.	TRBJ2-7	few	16	TGCGCCAGCAGCCATCCGGGACCGGGACTCACCTACGAGCAGTACTTC	CASSHPGPGLTYEQYF
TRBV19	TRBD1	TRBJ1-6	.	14	TGTGCCAGTAGTGTTCGACAGGGACATTCACCCCTCCACTTT	CASSVRQGHSPLHF
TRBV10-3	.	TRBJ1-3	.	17	TGTGCCATCAGTGATTGGCCGGAGCCCACGTCTGGAAACACCATATATTTT	CAISDWPEPTSGNTIYF
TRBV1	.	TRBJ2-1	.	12	TGCACCAGCATAGCGTCCTACAATGAGCAGTTCTTC	CTSIASYNEQFF
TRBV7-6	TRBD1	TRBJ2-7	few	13	TGTGCCAGCAGCGACAGGGGCTTCCACGAGCAGTACTTC	CASSDRGFHEQYF